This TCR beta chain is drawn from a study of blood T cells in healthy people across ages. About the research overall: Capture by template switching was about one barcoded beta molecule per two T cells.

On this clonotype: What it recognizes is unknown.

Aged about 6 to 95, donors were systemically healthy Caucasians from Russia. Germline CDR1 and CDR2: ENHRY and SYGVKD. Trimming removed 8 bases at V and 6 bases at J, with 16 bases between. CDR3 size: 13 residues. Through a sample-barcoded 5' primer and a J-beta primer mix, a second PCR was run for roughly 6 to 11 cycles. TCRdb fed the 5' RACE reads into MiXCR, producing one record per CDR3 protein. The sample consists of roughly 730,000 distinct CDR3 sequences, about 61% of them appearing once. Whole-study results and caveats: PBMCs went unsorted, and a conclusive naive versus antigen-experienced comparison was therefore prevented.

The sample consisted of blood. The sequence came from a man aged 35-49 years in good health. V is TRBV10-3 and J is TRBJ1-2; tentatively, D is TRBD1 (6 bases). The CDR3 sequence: CAISPGQSDGYTF. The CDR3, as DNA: TGTGCCATCTCACCCGGACAGTCAGATGGCTACACCTTC.